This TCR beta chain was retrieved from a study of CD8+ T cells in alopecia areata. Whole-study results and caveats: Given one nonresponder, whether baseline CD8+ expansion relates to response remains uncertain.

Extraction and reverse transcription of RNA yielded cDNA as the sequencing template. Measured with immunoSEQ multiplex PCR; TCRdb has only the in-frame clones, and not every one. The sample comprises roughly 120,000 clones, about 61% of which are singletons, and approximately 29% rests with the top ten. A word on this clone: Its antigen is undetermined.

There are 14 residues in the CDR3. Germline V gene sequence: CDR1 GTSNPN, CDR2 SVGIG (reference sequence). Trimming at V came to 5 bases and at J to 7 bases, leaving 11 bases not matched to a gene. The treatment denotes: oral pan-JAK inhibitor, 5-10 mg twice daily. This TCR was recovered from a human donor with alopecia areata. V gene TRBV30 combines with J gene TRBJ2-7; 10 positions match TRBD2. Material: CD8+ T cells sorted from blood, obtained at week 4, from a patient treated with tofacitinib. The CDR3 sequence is CAWDTVGSGGEQYF. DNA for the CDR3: TGTGCCTGGGATACGGTTGGTAGCGGGGGGGAGCAGTACTTC.